These 9 T cell receptor beta chains came from one sample sequenced in a study of regulatory T cells in long-lasting Graves disease. Time point: newly diagnosed GD, antithyroid drugs for less than 3 months. The TCR library was made from RNA that had been extracted from PBMCs in TRIzol. CDR3-region Arm-PCR and iRepertoire HTBI primers produced the TCR beta libraries. TCRdb reprocessed the multiplex PCR reads with MiXCR, giving one entry per CDR3 protein. Altogether 400,000 to 450,000 distinct CDR3 sequences are present, 16% being singletons, with the ten largest covering approximately 12%. The sample was also linked to a second study, of T cells in Graves' hyperthyroidism and ophthalmopathy.

Sequenced material: peripheral blood mononuclear cells (PBMCs), taken at new diagnosis, from a patient treated with antithyroid drugs. Every receptor here comes from a woman aged 25 to 39 with Graves disease.

For this clonotype: A read error is possible here, since a much larger clone lies one base away. The chain uses TRBV7-9 and TRBJ2-3, with a tentative D call TRBD2 (5 bases). V lost 2 bases and J 4 bases, leaving 13 bases between the germline ends. Germline V gives CDR1 SEHNR, CDR2 FQNEAQ (reference sequence). The CDR3 contains 15 residues. CDR3 sequence reads: CASSLNPYSADTQYF. The CDR3 DNA reads TGTGCCAGCAGCTTAAACCCCTATAGCGCAGATACGCAGTATTTT.

The chain joins TRBV20-1 to TRBJ2-3; 7 positions agree with TRBD1. This CDR3 has 15 residues. V shed 4 bases and J 2 bases; nucleotides not matched to a gene: 9. The germline gives CDR1 DFQATT, CDR2 SNEGSKA (reference sequence). The CDR3 reads CSATPRGQNTDTQYF. The DNA of the CDR3 is TGCAGTGCTACCCCCAGGGGACAGAACACAGATACGCAGTATTTT.

This clonotype has ten or more counts. The J gene is TRBJ2-7, the V gene TRBV11-2, with 8 bases lining up with TRBD2. The CDR3 sequence is 15 residues long. V lost 5 bases, J lost 2 bases, and 8 bases stayed unmatched. Per the germline V gene, CDR1 is SGHAT and CDR2 is FQNNGV. CDR3 amino acids: CASSHSGTSPYEQYF. DNA of the CDR3: TGTGCCAGCAGCCATTCCGGGACTAGTCCCTACGAGCAGTACTTC.

This clonotype was seen repeatedly, ten times or more. The chain has TRBV27 and TRBJ1-4; 7 nucleotides align to TRBD1. CDR3 length: 13 amino acids. The junction had 6 bases not matched to a gene; V was cut back by 2 bases and J by 12 bases. Germline V gene lookup returns CDR1 MNHEY and CDR2 SMNVEV (reference sequence). As DNA, the CDR3 is TGTGCCAGCAGTTTACAAGCAGGGGGGGAACTGTTTTTT. It is translated as CASSLQAGGELFF. Combining the CDR3 with reference TRBV27 and TRBJ1-4 gives the whole variable domain EAQVTQNPRYLITVTGKKLTVTCSQNMNHEYMSWYRQDPGLGLRQIYYSMNVEVTDKGDVPEGYKVSRKEKRNFPLILESPSPNQTSLYFCASSLQAGGELFFGSGTQLSVL.

This clonotype was observed a few times. The chain employs TRBV20-1 and TRBJ1-4; D uncertain. This CDR3 has 15 amino acids. Trimming took off 0 bases at V and 0 bases at J, with 8 bases between the two ends. From germline, CDR1 is DFQATT and CDR2 SNEGSKA (reference sequence). The CDR3 DNA is TGCAGTGCTAGAGATTTTATAGCAACTAATGAAAAACTGTTTTTT. It codes for CSARDFIATNEKLFF.

This chain uses TRBV27 with TRBJ1-2; no clear D gene. The CDR3 covers 13 residues. The V end was cut by 7 bases, the J end by 0 bases, with 9 bases between. Germline values: CDR1 MNHEY, CDR2 SMNVEV (reference sequence). The CDR3 coding sequence is TGTGCCAGCAAATCGGGCCCTAACTATGGCTACACCTTC. It is translated as CASKSGPNYGYTF.

This clonotype was counted only a few times. The chain is built from TRBV20-1 and TRBJ2-2; TRBD2 matches at 7 bases. With 0 bases clipped from V and 6 bases from J, the junction kept 10 bases outside the gene matches. CDR3 length: 16 amino acids. The germline V gene encodes CDR1 DFQATT and CDR2 SNEGSKA (reference sequence). In nucleotides, the CDR3 is TGCAGTGCTAGAGATTTCGCGGGAGAGATCTCCGGGGAGCTGTTTTTT. Its translation: CSARDFAGEISGELFF.

This clonotype was observed at least ten times. This chain connects TRBV7-8 to TRBJ2-3; possible D gene TRBD1, 6 bases. The CDR3 length is 18 residues. V was clipped by 2 bases and J by 1 base, with 19 bases between them. Germline assignment: CDR1 SGHVS and CDR2 FQNEAQ. The CDR3 is CASSLRARDITGTDTQYF. The CDR3 DNA reads as TGTGCCAGCAGCTTACGGGCCCGGGACATCACGGGCACAGATACGCAGTATTTT.

This clonotype was recorded many times. V and J are TRBV20-1 and TRBJ1-1, with D unclear. The CDR3 runs 11 residues. With 5 bases removed from V and 5 bases from J, the gap between germline ends came to 9 bases. The V gene's germline CDR1 is DFQATT and CDR2 SNEGSKA (reference sequence). The CDR3 region is CSAGDGTEAFF. In nucleotides, the CDR3 is TGCAGTGCTGGTGATGGGACTGAAGCTTTCTTT.